These 10 T cell receptor beta chains came from one sample sequenced in a study of blood T cell repertoires in COVID-19 (dated by TCRdb to the early 2020s). The library relied on the immunoSEQ multiplex PCR assay. Drawn from immuneACCESS, this table holds only the in-frame rearrangements with V and J called that TCRdb kept. Clones are partly lost; checked studies trace under half to an unresolved V gene and leave the rest unexplained. The sample table contains roughly 140,000 clones; only one count was recorded for 70% to 85% of them. The leading ten clones occupy roughly 7.2% of the sample. Source material: peripheral blood. The receptors were gathered from a woman between 50 and 59 years old in a cohort sampled during active or convalescent COVID-19.

J is TRBJ1-3 and V is TRBV19; 7 bases map to TRBD1. J was trimmed by 0 bases and V by 6 bases; bases with no gene match: 2. CDR3 length: 14 amino acids. Germline lookup yields CDR1 LNHDA and CDR2 SQIVND (reference sequence). CDR3 loop: CASRDRPSGNTIYF. The CDR3 coding sequence is TGTGCCAGTAGGGACAGGCCCTCTGGAAACACCATATATTTT.

The chain links TRBV2 to TRBJ2-7; 8 nucleotides line up with TRBD1. Germline V gene lookup returns CDR1 SNHLY and CDR2 FYNNEI. The V and J ends lost 6 bases and 4 bases, in that order; junction bases with no gene match: 8. The CDR3 is 14 residues long. Here the CDR3 reads CASRAGDRGYEQYF. CDR3 DNA sequence: TGTGCCAGCAGAGCCGGAGACAGGGGTTACGAGCAGTACTTC. Filled out from reference TRBV2 and TRBJ2-7, the complete variable domain reads EPEVTQTPSHQVTQMGQEVILRCVPISNHLYFYWYRQILGQKVEFLVSFYNNEISEKSEIFDDQFSVERPDGSNFTLKIRSTKLEDSAMYFCASRAGDRGYEQYFGPGTRLTVT.

The chain has TRBV5-1 and TRBJ1-5, with 9 bases that match TRBD1. Germline CDR1 SGHRS, CDR2 YFSETQ. V shed 0 bases, J shed 6 bases, and the junction held 4 bases outside the gene matches. The CDR3 extends over 15 amino acids. The CDR3 nucleotides are TGCGCCAGCAGCTTGGAGGGACAGGGTGTTCAGCCCCAGCATTTT. Translating gives CASSLEGQGVQPQHF.

The chain links TRBV2 to TRBJ2-1; 13 bases agree with TRBD2. The ends lost 2 bases at V and 12 bases at J; junction bases unmatched: 13. CDR1 and CDR2 from the germline V gene are SNHLY and FYNNEI. The CDR3 spans 17 residues. CDR3: CASSERGTSGGGPWQFF. CDR3 DNA: TGTGCCAGCAGTGAAAGGGGTACTAGCGGGGGGGGCCCATGGCAGTTCTTC.

This clone was detected once. The chain links TRBV29-1 to TRBJ2-5; tentative D call: TRBD1 (5 bases). Germline values: CDR1 SQVTM, CDR2 ANQGSEA. The CDR3 runs to 15 residues. V was clipped by 0 bases and J by 5 bases, with 16 bases between them. CDR3 loop: CSVEDTFWGGETQYF. The CDR3 DNA sequence: TGCAGCGTTGAAGATACGTTTTGGGGCGGCGAGACCCAGTACTTC.

The chain recombines TRBV5-6 with TRBJ2-1; D unclear. This CDR3 region has 14 residues. V was cut by 0 bases and J by 3 bases, with 7 bases left in between. Germline V lookup: CDR1 SGHDT, CDR2 YYEEEE. CDR3 DNA: TGTGCCAGCAGCTTGGAACAGATCTACAATGAGCAGTTCTTC. It codes for CASSLEQIYNEQFF.

This clone was recorded once. The chain is built from TRBV5-1 and TRBJ2-2, with TRBD1 as a possible D gene (6 bases). Deletions cut 5 bases from V and 1 base from J, with 9 bases between. Per germline, CDR1 SGHRS and CDR2 YFSETQ. This CDR3 region has 14 residues. The CDR3 region is CASSKQGNTGELFF. DNA of the CDR3: TGCGCCAGCAGTAAACAGGGGAACACCGGGGAGCTGTTTTTT.

The chain carries TRBV14 and TRBJ1-1, with a weak D call TRBD1 (5 bases). The CDR3 covers 14 residues. The germline V and J ends were trimmed by 1 base and 3 bases, with 9 bases remaining between them. Germline V gives CDR1 SGHDN, CDR2 FVKESK. CDR3: CASSQVAGYTEAFF. The CDR3 nucleotides read TGTGCCAGCAGCCAAGTAGCAGGGTACACTGAAGCTTTCTTT.

J is TRBJ1-2 and V is TRBV19; D is perhaps TRBD1 (6 bases). The CDR3 is 16 residues long. V was shortened by 0 bases and J by 4 bases, with 15 bases between the two germline ends. Germline values: CDR1 LNHDA, CDR2 SQIVND (reference sequence). DNA of the CDR3: TGTGCCAGTAGTATAGATTCGAACAGGGCAAGCTATGGCTACACCTTC. Its translation is CASSIDSNRASYGYTF.

The rearrangement joins TRBV5-6 to TRBJ2-5; the D gene is possibly TRBD1 (6 bases). Germline lookup yields CDR1 SGHDT and CDR2 YYEEEE. Trimming took 2 bases from V and 2 from J, leaving 7 bases between them. This CDR3 is built from 13 residues. The CDR3 here is CASSLGQQETQYF. Here the CDR3 DNA reads TGTGCCAGCAGCTTAGGACAGCAAGAGACCCAGTACTTC.